Listed here is a single TCR beta chain. These data are taken from a study of PD-L1 blockade in urothelial cancer. Data came from immunoSEQ multiplex PCR; TCRdb stores just in-frame clones and leaves some out. The data contain some 120,000 clones, 86% of them singletons. Time point indicated: peripheral blood 6 weeks after treatment start. Germline values: CDR1 SGHNT, CDR2 YENEEA. This CDR3 region has 14 residues. V dropped 9 bases and J dropped 2 bases, with 14 bases sitting between them. The clonotype comes from a man aged 45-65 years with urothelial cancer. The source was PBMCs, collected around atezolizumab (anti-PD-L1) treatment. The chain has TRBV11-3 and TRBJ1-5, with a possible D match to TRBD1 (6 bases). DNA for the CDR3: TGTGCCAGGGGTAAAACAGGGTGCAATCAGCCCCAGCATTTT. Protein sequence: CARGKTGCNQPQHF.